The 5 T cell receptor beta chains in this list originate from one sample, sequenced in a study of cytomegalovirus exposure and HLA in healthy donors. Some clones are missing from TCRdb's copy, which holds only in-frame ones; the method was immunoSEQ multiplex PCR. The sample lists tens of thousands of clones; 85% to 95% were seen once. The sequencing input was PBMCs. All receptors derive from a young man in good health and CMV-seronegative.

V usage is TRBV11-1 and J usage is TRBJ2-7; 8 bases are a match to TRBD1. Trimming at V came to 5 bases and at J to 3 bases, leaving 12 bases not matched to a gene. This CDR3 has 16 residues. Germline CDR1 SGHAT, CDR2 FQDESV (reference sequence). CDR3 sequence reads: CASSLHYGTGFYEQYF. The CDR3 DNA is TGTGCCAGCAGCCTACACTACGGGACAGGATTCTACGAGCAGTACTTC. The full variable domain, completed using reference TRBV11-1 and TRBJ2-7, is EAEVAQSPRYKITEKSQAVAFWCDPISGHATLYWYRQILGQGPELLVQFQDESVVDDSQLPKDRFSAERLKGVDSTLKIQPAELGDSAMYLCASSLHYGTGFYEQYFGPGTRLTVT.

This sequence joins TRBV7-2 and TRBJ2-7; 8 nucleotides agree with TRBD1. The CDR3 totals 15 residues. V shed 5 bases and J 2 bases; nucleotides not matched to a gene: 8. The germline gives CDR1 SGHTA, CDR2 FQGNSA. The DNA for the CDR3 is TGTGCCAGCAGCCTCACCGGGACAGGTGCCTACGAGCAGTACTTC. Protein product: CASSLTGTGAYEQYF.

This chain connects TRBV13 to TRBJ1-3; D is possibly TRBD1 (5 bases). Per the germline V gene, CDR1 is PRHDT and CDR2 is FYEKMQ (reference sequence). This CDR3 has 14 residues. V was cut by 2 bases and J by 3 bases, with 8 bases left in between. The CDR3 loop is CASSLRGIGNTIYF. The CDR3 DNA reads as TGTGCCAGCAGCTTAAGGGGCATTGGAAACACCATATATTTT.

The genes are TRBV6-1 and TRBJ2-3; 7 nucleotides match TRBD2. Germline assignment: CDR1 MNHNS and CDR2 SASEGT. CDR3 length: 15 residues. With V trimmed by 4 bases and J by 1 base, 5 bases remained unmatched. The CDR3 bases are TGTGCCAGCAGTGGGCGACTAGCCGGCACAGATACGCAGTATTTT. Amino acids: CASSGRLAGTDTQYF.

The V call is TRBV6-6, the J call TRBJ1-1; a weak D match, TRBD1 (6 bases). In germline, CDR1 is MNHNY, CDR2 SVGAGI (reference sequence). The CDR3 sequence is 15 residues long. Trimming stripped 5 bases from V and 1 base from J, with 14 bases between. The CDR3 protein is CASSNSWTENTEAFF. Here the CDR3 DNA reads TGTGCCAGCAGTAACAGCTGGACAGAGAACACTGAAGCTTTCTTT.